This T cell receptor beta chain stems from a study of blood T cells in healthy people across ages (dated by TCRdb to 2015 to 2017). Study-level background: In model experiments, template switching captured about one uniquely barcoded TCR beta cDNA molecule for every two T cells. The donors were divided into four age groups: young (average around 17 years), middle-aged (roughly 40), aged (approximately 59) and long-lived (about 80). To avoid experimental bias, donors of different ages were spread randomly across the sequencing lanes. The study measured age-related changes in TCR beta repertoire diversity using deep sequencing normalized with unique cDNA molecular identifiers. Two additional independent replicas of 1 million unique cDNA reads from the same blood draw were analyzed for two donors (one aged 18 to 29 and one aged 80 or older).

Points the paper makes about the study in general: Because donor CMV infection status was unknown, age-related changes in expanded clonotypes were potentially confounded. Estimates of total diversity based on one million sequenced T cells were considered lower bounds and underestimates. Observed TCR beta diversity correlated strongly with the percentage of naive T cells measured by flow cytometry. Conclusive comparison of naive and antigen-experienced compartments was prevented by the profiling of bulk unsorted PBMCs. Compared with the aged group, more naive CD4+ T cells, fewer expanded clones and increased TCR diversity were shown by the long-lived group, suggesting age selection. Observed TCR beta diversity per million T cells fell roughly linearly with age, and a significant reduction was already apparent by age around 40.

The donors were a few dozen Caucasian individuals from Russia, aged roughly 6 to 100 years, who were systemically healthy. Around 10 milliliters of peripheral blood were drawn from each donor into EDTA-treated Vacutainer tubes. Ficoll-Paque density-gradient centrifugation was used to isolate PBMCs, with at least 6 million per sample. Trizol reagent was used to extract total RNA from PBMCs, with at least 5.5 micrograms per sample. For every donor, an aliquot of PBMCs went through flow cytometry to measure the percentages of naive CD45RAhigh/CD27high T cells. On this clonotype itself: This clone's antigen is unknown. The record has no base qualities; no much larger clone is one base away.

Library preparation was by 5' RACE. TCRdb names Illumina HiSeq 2500 as the instrument used. A second PCR of about 7 to 12 cycles was performed with a sample-barcoded 5' primer and a J-beta primer mix. A template-switch 5' adaptor carrying 12 random nucleotides introduced a unique molecular identifier onto each TCR beta cDNA molecule. At least 2.5 million CDR3-containing paired-end reads were obtained from each sample. All of the RNA was converted into first-strand cDNA using the Mint cDNA synthesis kit, with a TRBC-specific oligonucleotide serving as the primer. Following uracil-DNA glycosylase treatment, a first 18-cycle PCR with universal primers M1SS and BC2_uni_R was performed on all cDNA. Per the authors' processing: For normalization, 1 million high-quality reads, each with a distinct molecular identifier, were randomly selected from each sample. Reads sharing molecular identifiers were discarded rather than binned into consensus sequences. CDR3 identification, clonotype clustering and error correction used MiTCR with a Q25 quality threshold and the strictest error-elimination algorithm. Lower-bound total TCR beta diversity was estimated with a nonparametric unseen species model using Euler transformation. The public reads were quality trimmed at Q25 with fastp and then assembled into clones with MiXCR by TCRdb, keeping productive beta chains. CDR3 protein sequences are deduplicated, and each keeps its most common genes and DNA. TCRdb, rather than the study authors, made the V and J calls. The sample has around 1.5 million distinct CDR3 sequences on record, almost 60% of them singletons. The leading ten clones occupy roughly 6.3% of the sample.

Per the germline V gene, ENHRY is the CDR1 and SYGVKD is the CDR2. The CDR3 goes from the cysteine to the phenylalanine over 13 residues. Only the CDR3 portion is preserved as DNA: 39 bases, with reading frame beginning at the first base. V and J are trimmed by 6 bases and 4 bases, and the gene matches miss 3 bases of the junction. Sequenced material: blood. This sequence originates from a man in his late teens or twenties in good health. The receptor chain draws on TRBV10-3 and TRBJ2-3; 8 central bases correspond to TRBD1. The CDR3 is CAISGQGSDTQYF. The bases are TGTGCCATCAGCGGACAGGGTTCAGATACGCAGTATTTT.